One T cell receptor beta chain is described in this entry. With V trimmed by 0 bases and J by 3 bases, 3 bases remained unmatched. Germline V gene lookup returns CDR1 SGDLS and CDR2 YYNGEE. CDR3 length: 15 residues. The data stem from a study of T cell changes during pregnancy in multiple sclerosis. Clones were sequenced by immunoSEQ multiplex PCR, and TCRdb holds only the in-frame ones, with some missing. The sample records 60,000 to 85,000 clones, approximately 90% being singletons. This chain joins TRBV9 and TRBJ2-1, with 7 bases fitting TRBD2. This sequence was found in a female donor in good health, enrolled as a control in a pregnancy study. The sequences come from peripheral blood, collected in the second trimester of pregnancy. CDR3 coding DNA: TGTGCCAGCAGCGTAGGGGGAGGGAACTACAATGAGCAGTTCTTC. Amino acids: CASSVGGGNYNEQFF. Variable domain in full (rest from reference TRBV9 and TRBJ2-1): DSGVTQTPKHLITATGQRVTLRCSPRSGDLSVYWYQQSLDQGLQFLIQYYNGEERAKGNILERFSAQQFPDLHSELNLSSLELGDSALYFCASSVGGGNYNEQFFGPGTRLTVL.